This T cell receptor beta chain was sequenced for a study of T cells in Graves' hyperthyroidism and ophthalmopathy. Study overall: Blood was drawn when the patient was first diagnosed and still untreated. General study points: Ophthalmopathy onset followed model prediction by a median roughly six months.

Any patient presenting with uncontrolled infection, other autoimmune disease, pregnancy or lactation was left out. Amplified TCR beta CDR3 regions came from RNA transcripts. The HTBI set primed first-round TCR CDR3 RT-PCR. TCRdb reprocessed the multiplex PCR reads via MiXCR and lists one record per CDR3 protein. The sample shows 300,000 to 450,000 distinct CDR3 sequences, 15% to 20% of them seen only once. Germline V gene lookup returns CDR1 MNHNS and CDR2 SASEGT. Trimming stripped 2 bases from V and 5 bases from J, with 10 bases between. The CDR3 totals 14 residues. About this clonotype: No antigen is known for it.

This chain uses TRBV6-1 with TRBJ1-5; D is possibly TRBD1 (6 bases). The TCR sequence derives from a woman in her thirties or forties with Graves' ophthalmopathy. Sequenced input: blood. CDR3 DNA: TGTGCCAGCAGTGAAACCGGGGGCGATCAGCCCCAGCATTTT. As protein: CASSETGGDQPQHF.